Below are 5 T cell receptor beta chains sequenced from a single sample in a study of blood T cell repertoires in COVID-19. Sequenced by immunoSEQ multiplex PCR; TCRdb stores in-frame clones only, minus some. The table includes roughly 60,000 clones, about 80% detected once. The sample was peripheral blood. The receptors here all came from a man between 50 and 59 years old with COVID-19, enrolled during active disease.

The chain combines TRBV5-6 with TRBJ1-1; D not resolved. Germline assignment: CDR1 SGHDT and CDR2 YYEEEE. The CDR3 has 13 amino acids. Trimming shortened V by 2 bases and J by 4 bases, and 9 bases separated the two germline ends. In DNA form, the CDR3 reads TGTGCCAGCAGCTTACCAGATGCCACTGAAGCTTTCTTT. It encodes CASSLPDATEAFF.

This clone was seen a handful of times. V gene TRBV6-5 combines with J gene TRBJ2-1, with D uncertain. Per germline, CDR1 MNHEY and CDR2 SVGAGI. V was trimmed by 6 bases and J by 9 bases, leaving 9 bases between them. The CDR3 totals 11 residues. CDR3 DNA: TGTGCCAGCAGCCCGGGTCTTGAGCAGTTCTTC. Residues: CASSPGLEQFF.

This rearrangement joins TRBV27 to TRBJ2-5, with 10 positions matching TRBD1. Germline V lookup: CDR1 MNHEY, CDR2 SMNVEV (reference sequence). The CDR3 length is 16 residues. J was trimmed by 5 bases and V by 5 bases; bases with no gene match: 11. CDR3 loop: CASSRMTGGKWETQYF. The CDR3, as DNA: TGTGCCAGCAGTCGGATGACAGGGGGCAAATGGGAGACCCAGTACTTC.

The V gene is TRBV3-1 (or the pseudogene TRBV3-2), the J gene TRBJ2-7; TRBD1 matches at 7 bases. Germline trimming cut 1 base from V and 0 bases from J; bases unmatched to any gene: 3. This CDR3 comprises 15 residues. Germline CDR1 LGHDT, CDR2 YNNKEL (reference sequence). CDR3 amino acids: CASSQVDRPSYEQYF. The CDR3 DNA reads TGTGCCAGCAGCCAAGTGGACAGGCCCTCCTACGAGCAGTACTTC.

In this sample, this clone turned up a few times. The V gene is TRBV5-1, the J gene TRBJ1-5, with D possibly being TRBD1 (5 bases). Germline-derived CDR1 and CDR2 are SGHRS and YFSETQ. Deletions cut 1 base from V and 1 base from J, with 12 bases between. The CDR3 runs to 16 residues. The CDR3 sequence is CASSLMPGESNQPQHF. The CDR3 nucleotides read TGCGCCAGCAGCTTGATGCCGGGGGAGAGCAATCAGCCCCAGCATTTT.